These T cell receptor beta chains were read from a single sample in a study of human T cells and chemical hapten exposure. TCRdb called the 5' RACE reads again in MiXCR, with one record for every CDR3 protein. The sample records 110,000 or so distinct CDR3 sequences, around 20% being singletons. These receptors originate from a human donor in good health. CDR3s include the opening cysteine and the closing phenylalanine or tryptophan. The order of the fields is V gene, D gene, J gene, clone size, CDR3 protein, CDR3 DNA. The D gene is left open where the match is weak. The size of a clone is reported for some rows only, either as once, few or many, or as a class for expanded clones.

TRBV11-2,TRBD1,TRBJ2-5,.,CASSLDFLGSDRGPKTQYF,TGTGCCAGCAGCTTAGATTTTCTGGGTTCGGACAGGGGGCCTAAGACCCAGTACTTC
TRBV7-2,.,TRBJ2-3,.,CASSPARQDTQYF,TGTGCCAGCAGCCCAGCCCGACAGGATACGCAGTATTTT
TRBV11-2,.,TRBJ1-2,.,CASSLGTERYGYTF,TGTGCCAGCAGCCTGGGGACGGAGCGCTATGGCTACACCTTC
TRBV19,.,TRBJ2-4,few,CASTSGAARGDIQYF,TGTGCCAGTACCTCAGGGGCCGCTCGCGGGGACATTCAGTACTTC
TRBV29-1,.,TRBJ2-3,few,CSVDPPDTQYF,TGCAGCGTTGACCCCCCAGATACGCAGTATTTT
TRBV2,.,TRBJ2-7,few,CASSRDSYEQYF,TGTGCCAGCAGCCGCGACAGCTACGAGCAGTACTTC
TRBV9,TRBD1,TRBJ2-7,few,CASSPGTDSYEQYF,TGTGCCAGCAGCCCTGGGACAGACTCCTACGAGCAGTACTTC
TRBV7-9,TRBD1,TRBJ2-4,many,CASSLGRDRGNIQYF,TGTGCCAGCAGCTTAGGAAGGGACAGGGGAAACATTCAGTACTTC
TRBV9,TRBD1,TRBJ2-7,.,CASSVGRQGYEQYF,TGTGCCAGCAGCGTAGGAAGACAGGGCTACGAGCAGTACTTC
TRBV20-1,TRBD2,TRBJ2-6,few,CSASGRNSGANVLTF,TGCAGTGCGAGCGGGAGAAACTCTGGGGCCAACGTCCTGACTTTC
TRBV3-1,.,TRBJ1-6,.,CASSQGPPHSPLHF,TGTGCCAGCAGCCAAGGGCCCCCGCATTCACCCCTCCACTTT
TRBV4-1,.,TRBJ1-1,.,CASSQDATLGTEAFF,TGCGCCAGCAGCCAAGATGCCACTCTGGGGACTGAAGCTTTCTTT
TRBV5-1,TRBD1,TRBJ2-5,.,CASSRTPSGGPPQETQYF,TGCGCCAGCAGCCGAACCCCCTCAGGGGGCCCACCCCAAGAGACCCAGTACTTC
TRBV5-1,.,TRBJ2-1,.,CASSLVVQNEQFF,TGCGCCAGCAGCTTGGTAGTGCAAAATGAGCAGTTCTTC
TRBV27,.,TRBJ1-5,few,CASSLLGGKPQHF,TGTGCCAGCAGTTTATTGGGGGGAAAGCCCCAGCATTTT
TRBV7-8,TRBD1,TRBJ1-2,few,CASRQGRLDDGYTF,TGTGCCAGCAGACAGGGGAGGTTAGACGATGGCTACACCTTC
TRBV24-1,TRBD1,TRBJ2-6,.,CATGGHSGANVLTF,TGTGCCACAGGGGGCCACTCTGGGGCCAACGTCCTGACTTTC
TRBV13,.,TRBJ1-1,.,CASSFLNSYTDFSEAFF,TGTGCCAGCAGCTTCCTAAATAGTTACACTGACTTCTCCGAAGCTTTCTTT
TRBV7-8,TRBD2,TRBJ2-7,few,CASSRGLAGIYEQYF,TGTGCCAGCAGCCGTGGACTAGCGGGGATCTACGAGCAGTACTTC
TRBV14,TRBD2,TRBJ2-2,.,CASSQWTSVTGELFF,TGTGCCAGCAGCCAATGGACTAGCGTCACCGGGGAGCTGTTTTTT
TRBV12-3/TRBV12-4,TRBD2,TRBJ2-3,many,CASSDYRTSGMRDTQYF,TGTGCCAGCAGCGATTACCGGACTAGCGGGATGAGAGATACGCAGTATTTT
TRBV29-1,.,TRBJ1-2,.,CSVEDHRAPYGYTF,TGCAGCGTTGAAGATCATAGGGCCCCCTATGGCTACACCTTC
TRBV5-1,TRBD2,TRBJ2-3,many,CASSASGRRTQYF,TGCGCCAGCAGCGCTAGCGGGAGGCGCACGCAGTATTTT